This T cell receptor (beta chain) was identified during a study of T cell responses to AZD1222 COVID-19 vaccine. General study results and limits: A rise in Spike-specific TCR breadth and depth followed two AZD1222 doses. Females made up more of the donors, who were largely white British, and clonal diversity may have come out too low. Just a handful of AZD1222 recipients were seropositive at baseline.

CDR1 is SGHNT and CDR2 is YENEEA in the germline V gene. The CDR3 is made up of 15 amino acids. V gave up 10 bases and J gave up 6 bases, with 22 bases separating them. Points on this clone: Antigen specificity is unknown.

Method: immunoSEQ multiplex PCR; TCRdb's copy keeps in-frame clones and lacks some. The sample records some 130,000 clones, 90% to 95% being singletons. The V and J genes are TRBV11-3 and TRBJ1-5; D unresolved. The source of this sequence is an adult who received the AZD1222 COVID-19 vaccine. Sequenced material: peripheral blood, taken 28 days after the second AZD1222 dose. CDR3 loop: CATSTRVARSQPQHF. The CDR3 DNA sequence: TGTGCCACCTCAACTCGGGTTGCGCGCAGTCAGCCCCAGCATTTT.